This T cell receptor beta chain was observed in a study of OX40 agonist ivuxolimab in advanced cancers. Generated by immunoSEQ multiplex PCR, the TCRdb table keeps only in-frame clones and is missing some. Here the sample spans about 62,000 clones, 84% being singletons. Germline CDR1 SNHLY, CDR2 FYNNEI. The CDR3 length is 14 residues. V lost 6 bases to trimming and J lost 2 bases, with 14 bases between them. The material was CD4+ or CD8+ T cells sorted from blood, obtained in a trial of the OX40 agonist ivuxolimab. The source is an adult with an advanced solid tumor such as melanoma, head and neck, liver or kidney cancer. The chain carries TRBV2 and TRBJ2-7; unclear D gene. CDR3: CASREQGPTYEQYF. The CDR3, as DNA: TGTGCCAGCAGGGAACAAGGACCGACCTACGAGCAGTACTTC.